This is a list of T cell receptor beta chains from one sample in a study of OX40 agonist ivuxolimab in advanced cancers. Here immunoSEQ multiplex PCR was the method, and the copy in TCRdb shows in-frame clones only, minus some. The sample has tens of thousands of clones, 85% to 95% seen once; the top ten hold about 0.32%. The sequenced sample was CD4+ or CD8+ T cells sorted from blood, obtained in a trial of the OX40 agonist ivuxolimab. The origin of the receptors is an adult with an advanced solid tumor such as melanoma, head and neck, liver or kidney cancer. Both conserved end residues are part of each CDR3. The order of the fields is J gene, D gene, V gene, clone size, CDR3 DNA, CDR3 protein. D genes are given only for firm matches. Expanded clones get a size class; other rows say once, few or many, or leave the size out.

J: TRBJ2-1
D: -
V: TRBV6-5
size: -
DNA: TGTGCCAGCAGTTACAGTCCGGGCTACAATGAGCAGTTCTTC
CDR3: CASSYSPGYNEQFF

J: TRBJ1-3
D: -
V: TRBV27
size: -
DNA: TGTGCCTCACGAGGCCCGGATCACTCTGGAAACACCATATATTTT
CDR3: CASRGPDHSGNTIYF

J: TRBJ2-1
D: -
V: TRBV5-1
size: -
DNA: TGCGCCACCGCTTCCGGGAGCTCCTACAATGAGCAGTTCTTC
CDR3: CATASGSSYNEQFF

J: TRBJ1-4
D: -
V: TRBV19
size: -
DNA: TGTGCCAGCCGCAGGGGTAATGAAAAACTGTTTTTT
CDR3: CASRRGNEKLFF

J: TRBJ2-5
D: -
V: TRBV27
size: once
DNA: TGTGCCAGCAGTCCAAGATACCCTGGCGGAGAGACCCAGTACTTC
CDR3: CASSPRYPGGETQYF

J: TRBJ1-2
D: TRBD1
V: TRBV6-1
size: -
DNA: TGTGCCAGCAGTGACCCCGGACAGGTTCGTGGCTACACCTTC
CDR3: CASSDPGQVRGYTF

J: TRBJ2-1
D: TRBD2
V: TRBV6-1
size: once
DNA: TGTGCCAGCAGTGAACTAGCGGGGTTTAACAATGAGCAGTTCTTC
CDR3: CASSELAGFNNEQFF

J: TRBJ2-7
D: TRBD2
V: TRBV29-1
size: -
DNA: TGCAGCGTAAATAGCGGGAGTTCCCCTTGGGAGCAGTACTTC
CDR3: CSVNSGSSPWEQYF

J: TRBJ1-3
D: -
V: TRBV30
size: -
DNA: TGTGCCTGGAGCCCTGAGGTATACACCATATATTTT
CDR3: CAWSPEVYTIYF

J: TRBJ2-4
D: -
V: TRBV7-6
size: -
DNA: TGTGCCAGCAGCCTCTCGGCCAAAAACATTCAGTACTTC
CDR3: CASSLSAKNIQYF

J: TRBJ2-5
D: -
V: TRBV11-3
size: -
DNA: TGTGCCAGCAGCTTTCGTGGGAGCCAAGAGACCCAGTACTTC
CDR3: CASSFRGSQETQYF

J: TRBJ2-7
D: -
V: TRBV10-2
size: -
DNA: TGCGCCAGCAGTGAGTACGGGTGGGACGGGGAGCAGTACTTC
CDR3: CASSEYGWDGEQYF

J: TRBJ1-6
D: -
V: TRBV6-5
size: -
DNA: TGTGCCAGCAGACCGGGGCTAAATTCACCCCTCCACTTT
CDR3: CASRPGLNSPLHF

J: TRBJ1-1
D: TRBD1
V: TRBV19
size: -
DNA: TGTGCCAGTAGTATAGGCCAGACAGGGGCTAAAGCTTTCTTT
CDR3: CASSIGQTGAKAFF

J: TRBJ1-1
D: -
V: TRBV10-3
size: -
DNA: TGTGCCATCACTGATCTTACTGAAGCTTTCTTT
CDR3: CAITDLTEAFF

J: TRBJ1-5
D: -
V: TRBV9
size: -
DNA: TGTGCCAGCAGCGCCCCGGGAAACAATCAGCCCCAGCATTTT
CDR3: CASSAPGNNQPQHF

J: TRBJ1-2
D: TRBD1
V: TRBV29-1
size: -
DNA: TGCAGCGCAGATCCGGGACAGGGTTCCTATGGCTACACCTTC
CDR3: CSADPGQGSYGYTF

J: TRBJ1-5
D: -
V: TRBV7-2
size: -
DNA: TGTGCCAGCAGCACAGACGTAGGTGGCAATCAGCCCCAGCATTTT
CDR3: CASSTDVGGNQPQHF

J: TRBJ2-7
D: -
V: TRBV19
size: -
DNA: TGTGCCAGTAGTGGGGCGGCGGGCCCTACCTACGAGCAGTACTTC
CDR3: CASSGAAGPTYEQYF

J: TRBJ2-3
D: -
V: TRBV28
size: once
DNA: TGTGCCAGCAGTTCCCCCGGAGGCGGCAGCACAGATACGCAGTATTTT
CDR3: CASSSPGGGSTDTQYF

J: TRBJ1-1
D: -
V: TRBV5-8
size: -
DNA: TGTGCCAGCAGCTTGGGATCGAACACTGAAGCTTTCTTT
CDR3: CASSLGSNTEAFF

J: TRBJ2-7
D: TRBD2
V: TRBV11-2
size: once
DNA: TGTGCCAGCAGTTCCAAGCCCGGGGGGGAGCAGTACTTC
CDR3: CASSSKPGGEQYF

J: TRBJ2-7
D: -
V: TRBV7-2
size: once
DNA: TGTGCCAGCAGCCACGGTTACGAGCAGTACTTC
CDR3: CASSHGYEQYF

J: TRBJ1-1
D: -
V: TRBV19
size: once
DNA: TGTGCCAGTCGGGAATCGCAGGGGCTGAACACTGAAGCTTTCTTT
CDR3: CASRESQGLNTEAFF

J: TRBJ1-4
D: -
V: TRBV7-2
size: -
DNA: TGTGCCAGCAGCTTACAAGGAACGGCTAATGAAAAACTGTTTTTT
CDR3: CASSLQGTANEKLFF

J: TRBJ2-1
D: TRBD2
V: TRBV4-2
size: -
DNA: TGTGCCAGCAGCCAACGACTAGCGGGGGGCAGCAATGAGCAGTTCTTC
CDR3: CASSQRLAGGSNEQFF

J: TRBJ2-1
D: -
V: TRBV18
size: -
DNA: TGTGCCAGCTCACCATGGTCGAGCAGCCAGGAGTTCTTC
CDR3: CASSPWSSSQEFF

J: TRBJ2-3
D: -
V: TRBV28
size: -
DNA: TGTGCCAGCAGTTTACCCGGGGGACCAGATACGCAGTATTTT
CDR3: CASSLPGGPDTQYF

J: TRBJ2-1
D: TRBD2
V: TRBV19
size: -
DNA: TGTGCCAGTAGTATTCGGAGCGGGGGTTGGGACTCCTACAATGAGCAGTTCTTC
CDR3: CASSIRSGGWDSYNEQFF

J: TRBJ2-1
D: -
V: TRBV19
size: -
DNA: TGTGCCAGTACCCGGACGGATCCCTCCTACAATGAGCAGTTCTTC
CDR3: CASTRTDPSYNEQFF

J: TRBJ2-5
D: -
V: TRBV5-4
size: -
DNA: TGTGCCAGCAGTTTGGGGGAGACTAGGGAGACCCAGTACTTC
CDR3: CASSLGETRETQYF

J: TRBJ2-3
D: -
V: TRBV5-1
size: -
DNA: TGCGCCAGCACCGTGACGGCCTCGGCAGATACGCAGTATTTT
CDR3: CASTVTASADTQYF